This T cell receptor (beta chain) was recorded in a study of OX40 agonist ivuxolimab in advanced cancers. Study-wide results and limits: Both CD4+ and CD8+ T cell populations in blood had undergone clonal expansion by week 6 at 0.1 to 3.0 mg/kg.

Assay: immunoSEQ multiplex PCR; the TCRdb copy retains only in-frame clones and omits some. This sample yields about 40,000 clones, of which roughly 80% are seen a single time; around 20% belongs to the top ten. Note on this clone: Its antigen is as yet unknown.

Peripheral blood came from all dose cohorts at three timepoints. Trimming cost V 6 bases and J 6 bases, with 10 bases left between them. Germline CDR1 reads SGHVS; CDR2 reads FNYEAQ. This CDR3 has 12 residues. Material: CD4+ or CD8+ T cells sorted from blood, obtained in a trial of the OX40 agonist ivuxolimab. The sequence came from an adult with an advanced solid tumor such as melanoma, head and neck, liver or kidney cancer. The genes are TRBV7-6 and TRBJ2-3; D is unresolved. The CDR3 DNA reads TGTGCCAGCAGTGCGTGGGCTGATACGCAGTATTTT. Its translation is CASSAWADTQYF.